A single sample is the source of the 26 T cell receptor beta chains below, sequenced in a study of blood T cell repertoires in COVID-19. The data were produced by immunoSEQ multiplex PCR, yet TCRdb's version contains in-frame clones alone and is incomplete. The sample records 120,000 to 150,000 clones, roughly 81% being singletons. Sequencing used peripheral blood. Receptor source: a human donor with acute or convalescent COVID-19. The donor label of this sample is uncertain.

This chain connects TRBV10-3 to TRBJ2-7; D is possibly TRBD1 (6 bases). Trimming left V 3 bases short and J 3 bases short, with 9 bases between. This CDR3 is 13 amino acids long. From germline, CDR1 is ENHRY and CDR2 SYGVKD. DNA for the CDR3: TGTGCCATCAGTGAATACAGGGTCTACGAGCAGTACTTC. Translating gives CAISEYRVYEQYF.

The chain uses TRBV5-1 and TRBJ1-4; D is unresolved. The CDR3 loop spans 15 amino acids. Germline V gene lookup returns CDR1 SGHRS and CDR2 YFSETQ. The V and J ends lost 4 bases and 0 bases respectively, with 10 bases between them. Here the CDR3 DNA reads TGCGCCAGCAGCCTAGGTTTATCAACTAATGAAAAACTGTTTTTT. It specifies CASSLGLSTNEKLFF.

The chain employs TRBV6-5 and TRBJ2-1; 10 bases map to TRBD1. Looked up from germline, CDR1 is MNHEY and CDR2 is SVGAGI. V lost 5 bases to trimming and J lost 5 bases; unmatched junction nucleotides: 3. CDR3 length equals 14 residues. CDR3 sequence (DNA): TGTGCCAGCAGTACCGGGACAGGGGACAATGAGCAGTTCTTC. It is translated as CASSTGTGDNEQFF.

The rearrangement links TRBV7-3 to TRBJ2-5; the match to TRBD2 covers 8 bases. This CDR3 region has 15 residues. The ends lost 2 bases at V and 2 bases at J; junction bases unmatched: 4. Germline loops: CDR1 SGHTA, CDR2 FQGTGA. CDR3 in amino acids: CASSLGSGGQETQYF. CDR3 nucleotide sequence: TGTGCCAGCAGCTTAGGGAGCGGGGGACAAGAGACCCAGTACTTC.

This rearrangement joins TRBV6-2 or TRBV6-3 to TRBJ2-5, with 12 bases lining up with TRBD2. The CDR3 consists of 17 residues. Germline CDR1 and CDR2: MNHEY and SVGEGT. After removal of 2 bases from V and 8 bases from J, the junction contained 12 bases not matched to a gene. The CDR3 region has the DNA TGTGCCAGCAGTTACCAACTTGCTAGCGGGGGGGATGGTACCCAGTACTTC. It is translated as CASSYQLASGGDGTQYF.

CDR3 sequence: CASAKRGGEDTQYF. CDR3 DNA sequence: TGCGCCAGTGCTAAGCGGGGGGGCGAAGATACGCAGTATTTT. This chain uses TRBV4-3 with TRBJ2-3, with TRBD2 matching over 10 bases. Germline V CDR1 and CDR2: LGHNA, YSLEER. Losses at the gene ends were 9 bases for V and 5 bases for J; bases not matched to a gene: 8. The CDR3 is 14 residues long.

The chain carries TRBV6-6 and TRBJ2-1; 10 bases fit TRBD1. Trimming took 4 bases from V and 1 from J; bases not matched to a gene: 4. The germline gives CDR1 MNHNY, CDR2 SVGAGI (reference sequence). The CDR3 is 16 amino acids. CDR3 loop: CASSSRTGGSYNEQFF. The CDR3 coding sequence is TGTGCCAGCAGTTCGAGGACAGGGGGGTCCTACAATGAGCAGTTCTTC.

V and J are TRBV6-2 or TRBV6-3 and TRBJ1-3, with TRBD1 as a possible D gene (6 bases). Germline CDR1 is MNHEY and CDR2 is SVGEGT. This CDR3 has 16 residues. V shed 1 base and J shed 4 bases, with 14 bases lying between them. The CDR3 protein is CASSYYQQGFGNTIYF. CDR3 DNA sequence: TGTGCCAGCAGTTACTATCAACAGGGTTTCGGAAACACCATATATTTT.

V gene TRBV25-1 combines with J gene TRBJ1-1; tentative D call: TRBD1 (6 bases). The CDR3 covers 13 residues. Germline-derived CDR1 and CDR2 are MGHDK and SYGVNS. V was clipped by 0 bases and J by 8 bases, with 10 bases between them. The CDR3 DNA is TGTGCCAGCAGTGAATATTACAGGGAGGAAGCTTTCTTT. The encoded protein is CASSEYYREEAFF.

Only a few counts were recorded for this clone. The V gene is TRBV2, the J gene TRBJ1-4, with D hard to call. From germline, CDR1 is SNHLY and CDR2 FYNNEI. V was clipped by 5 bases and J by 3 bases, with 10 bases between them. CDR3 length equals 14 residues. The CDR3 DNA sequence: TGTGCCAGCAGTAAGGGTAGCGCTAATGAAAAACTGTTTTTT. This gives the protein CASSKGSANEKLFF.

In its sample, this clone was seen a few times. The gene calls are TRBV9 and TRBJ2-1; TRBD2 might be the D (6 bases). This CDR3 is 15 amino acids long. Trimming removed 3 bases from V and 3 bases from J, with 13 bases in between. Germline V gives CDR1 SGDLS, CDR2 YYNGEE. The CDR3 loop is CASSEGLAYYNEQFF. The CDR3 DNA sequence: TGTGCCAGCAGCGAAGGTCTAGCGTACTACAATGAGCAGTTCTTC.

The chain combines TRBV29-1 with TRBJ1-1; D remains unclear. V lost 6 bases, J lost 2 bases, and 10 bases lay in between. Germline V lookup: CDR1 SQVTM, CDR2 ANQGSEA. The CDR3 loop spans 12 amino acids. The chain's CDR3 is CSVRLTNTEAFF. In DNA, the CDR3 is TGCAGCGTACGACTCACTAACACTGAAGCTTTCTTT.

This chain links TRBV28 with TRBJ1-2, with 7 nucleotides matching TRBD1. This CDR3 has 14 residues. The trim removed 7 bases at V and 2 bases at J, leaving 7 bases unmatched. Germline CDR1 reads MDHEN; CDR2 reads SYDVKM. CDR3 bases: TGTGCCAGCATCCCTGGAGGGGGCAACTATGGCTACACCTTC. It encodes CASIPGGGNYGYTF.

The CDR3 bases are TGTGCCAGCAGTTCAACAGGGGTCATGAACACTGAAGCTTTCTTT. Translation gives CASSSTGVMNTEAFF. V is TRBV28 and J is TRBJ1-1; 7 positions match TRBD1. Germline lookup yields CDR1 MDHEN and CDR2 SYDVKM. Trimming removed 4 bases from V and 0 bases from J; junction bases left unmatched: 5. CDR3 length equals 15 residues.

The chain employs TRBV4-1 and TRBJ2-7; 11 bases fit TRBD2. Germline trimming cut 3 bases from V and 4 bases from J; bases unmatched to any gene: 5. This CDR3 is 15 amino acids long. Germline CDR1 MGHRA, CDR2 YSYEKL. CDR3 in amino acids: CASSHGTSGLYEQYV. In nucleotides, the CDR3 is TGCGCCAGCAGCCACGGGACTAGCGGTCTATACGAGCAGTACGTC.

V and J are TRBV7-6 and TRBJ2-1, with D perhaps matching TRBD2 (5 bases). The CDR3 is 13 amino acids. Germline values: CDR1 SGHVS, CDR2 FNYEAQ. V was trimmed by 7 bases and J by 11 bases, leaving 18 bases between them. The CDR3 is CASTPDLAGKQFF. For the CDR3, the DNA is TGTGCCAGCACCCCTGATTTGGCGGGTAAGCAGTTCTTC.

The chain joins TRBV4-3 to TRBJ2-3; 7 bases agree with TRBD2. This CDR3 region has 15 residues. Germline-derived CDR1 and CDR2 are LGHNA and YSLEER. The V segment lost 4 bases and the J segment 1 base; nucleotides outside the gene matches: 5. The CDR3 protein is CASSLGLAGTDTQYF. For the CDR3, the DNA is TGCGCCAGCAGCCTTGGGCTAGCGGGCACAGATACGCAGTATTTT.

This clone was seen more than once but under ten times. CDR3 residues: CASSPDSYGYTF. The CDR3 DNA sequence: TGTGCCAGCAGCCCCGACAGCTATGGCTACACCTTC. V gene TRBV6-5 combines with J gene TRBJ1-2; D might be TRBD1 (5 bases). CDR3 size: 12 residues. V was trimmed by 6 bases and J by 4 bases, leaving 9 bases between them. Germline V CDR1 and CDR2: MNHEY, SVGAGI.

This sequence joins TRBV6-5 and TRBJ2-1, with a weak D call TRBD2 (5 bases). CDR1 is MNHEY, CDR2 SVGAGI, per germline. V shed 6 bases and J shed 6 bases, with 15 bases lying between them. This CDR3 spans 14 amino acids. The CDR3 region is CASSPLGETNEQFF. CDR3 nucleotide sequence: TGTGCCAGCAGCCCCCTCGGGGAGACCAATGAGCAGTTCTTC.

V usage is TRBV5-6 and J usage is TRBJ1-5, with D possibly TRBD1 on 6 matching bases. Germline V lookup: CDR1 SGHDT, CDR2 YYEEEE. The CDR3 loop spans 16 amino acids. V lost 4 bases, J lost 0 bases, and 14 bases lay in between. This chain's CDR3 is CASSPWGQHSNQPQHF. CDR3 DNA: TGTGCCAGCAGCCCCTGGGGGCAGCATAGCAATCAGCCCCAGCATTTT.

The V gene is TRBV15, the J gene TRBJ1-2, with D possibly matching TRBD1 (6 bases). The CDR3 loop spans 13 amino acids. Trimming shortened V by 3 bases and J by 4 bases, and 9 bases separated the two germline ends. Germline V lookup: CDR1 LNHNV, CDR2 YYDKDF (reference sequence). CDR3 in DNA: TGTGCCACCAGCAGGGACAGCCTCTATGGCTACACCTTC. Protein sequence: CATSRDSLYGYTF.

This clone is a singleton in its sample. The chain recombines TRBV30 with TRBJ1-2; a weak D match, TRBD1 (5 bases). CDR1 and CDR2 from the germline V gene are GTSNPN and SVGIG (reference sequence). Trimming took off 0 bases at V and 6 bases at J, with 23 bases between the two ends. CDR3 length: 17 residues. The CDR3 DNA reads as TGTGCCTGGAGTGTTCGGTCAGGGCGTTTGGTAGTTGATGGCTACACCTTC. Its translation: CAWSVRSGRLVVDGYTF.

This clone occurred a few times. The chain carries TRBV24-1 and TRBJ1-2; 9 nucleotides line up with TRBD1. J lost 1 base, V lost 12 bases, and 14 bases had no gene match. The CDR3 is 16 amino acids. Germline CDR1 KGHDR, CDR2 SFDVKD. CDR3 residues: CAVLSRDRDGNYGYTF. CDR3 DNA sequence: TGTGCCGTCCTATCCCGGGACAGGGATGGTAACTATGGCTACACCTTC.

The chain combines TRBV30 with TRBJ2-5, with 7 bases fitting TRBD1. The CDR3 length is 14 residues. The germline V gene has CDR1 GTSNPN and CDR2 SVGIG (reference sequence). Trimming cost V 4 bases and J 1 base; bases outside gene matches: 6. The CDR3 DNA sequence: TGTGCCTGGAACAGGGACAGCCTCCAAGAGACCCAGTACTTC. This gives the protein CAWNRDSLQETQYF.

CDR3 nucleotide sequence: TGTGCCAGTATGGGGCCGGAGGCAGGGGCCTACGAGCAGTACTTC. Its translation: CASMGPEAGAYEQYF. The V gene is TRBV19, the J gene TRBJ2-7, with D possibly being TRBD1 (6 bases). This CDR3 comprises 15 residues. V was trimmed by 7 bases and J by 2 bases, leaving 18 bases between them. Germline V lookup: CDR1 LNHDA, CDR2 SQIVND (reference sequence).

The chain links TRBV7-6 to TRBJ1-6, with a possible D match to TRBD1 (6 bases). The germline V gene encodes CDR1 SGHVS and CDR2 FNYEAQ. CDR3 length equals 14 residues. Trimming cost V 5 bases and J 11 bases, with 16 bases left between them. This chain's CDR3 is CASSPTTGRAPLHF. As DNA, the CDR3 is TGTGCCAGCAGCCCGACAACAGGGAGGGCACCCCTCCACTTT.